Listed below are T cell receptor beta chains from one sample, sequenced in a study of blood T cell repertoires in COVID-19. Generated by immunoSEQ multiplex PCR, the TCRdb table keeps only in-frame clones and is missing some. The sample records roughly 180,000 clones, about 93% being singletons. The sequenced sample consisted of peripheral blood. The origin of the receptors is a man aged 25-45 years with COVID-19, enrolled during active disease. Each CDR3 is given with its conserved first and last residue. A D gene is named only where the DNA matches it firmly. Rows give clone size only sometimes, using once, few, many, or a class for an expanded clone.

clone size,D gene,V gene,J gene,CDR3 protein,CDR3 DNA
-,TRBD2,TRBV10-2,TRBJ2-7,CASRAGTSGVYEQYF,TGCGCCAGCAGAGCCGGGACTAGCGGGGTCTACGAGCAGTACTTC
-,TRBD2,TRBV27,TRBJ2-3,CASSPKQRGYHTQYF,TGTGCCAGCAGCCCTAAACAGCGGGGATACCATACGCAGTATTTT
-,-,TRBV5-5,TRBJ1-5,CASSLALGEQPQHF,TGTGCCAGCAGCTTAGCGCTGGGAGAACAGCCCCAGCATTTT
-,-,TRBV20-1,TRBJ1-3,CSASRDGSSGNTIYF,TGCAGTGCTAGTAGGGACGGGAGCTCTGGAAACACCATATATTTT
once,TRBD1,TRBV18,TRBJ1-1,CASSPVTGGGGITEAFF,TGTGCCAGCTCACCGGTAACAGGGGGAGGAGGTATCACTGAAGCTTTCTTT
-,-,TRBV12-3/TRBV12-4,TRBJ1-1,CASTPGRAGEAFF,TGTGCCAGCACCCCTGGGAGGGCTGGTGAAGCTTTCTTT
once,TRBD1,TRBV14,TRBJ1-3,CASSQARTGLIYF,TGTGCCAGCAGCCAAGCCCGGACAGGGCTGATATATTTT
-,-,TRBV2,TRBJ1-5,CASMAGRVDGRPQHF,TGTGCCAGCATGGCAGGGAGGGTGGACGGGCGGCCCCAGCATTTT
-,-,TRBV5-1,TRBJ1-2,CASSLDGLYGYTF,TGCGCCAGCAGCCTGGACGGACTGTATGGCTACACCTTC
-,-,TRBV18,TRBJ1-1,CASSPRSREMINTEAFF,TGTGCCAGCTCACCACGGTCGCGGGAAATGATAAACACTGAAGCTTTCTTT
-,-,TRBV6-5,TRBJ1-5,CASSSLSGEIQPQHF,TGTGCCAGCAGTTCTCTGTCAGGGGAAATTCAGCCCCAGCATTTT
few,-,TRBV9,TRBJ2-1,CASSRVGGDEQFF,TGTGCCAGCAGCAGGGTTGGGGGCGATGAGCAGTTCTTC
once,-,TRBV7-7,TRBJ2-7,CASSVGPTGYEQYF,TGTGCCAGCAGCGTAGGCCCGACAGGCTACGAGCAGTACTTC
-,TRBD2,TRBV20-1,TRBJ2-7,CSASSPSGAMSDEQYF,TGCAGTGCTAGTTCTCCAAGCGGGGCAATGTCCGACGAGCAGTACTTC
-,TRBD1,TRBV3-1/TRBV3-2,TRBJ1-2,CASSRGTGSNYGYTF,TGTGCCAGCAGCCGGGGGACAGGGTCTAACTATGGCTACACCTTC
-,-,TRBV7-9,TRBJ2-3,CASSLWVEDLDTQYF,TGTGCCAGCAGCTTATGGGTAGAGGATTTGGATACGCAGTATTTT
once,TRBD1,TRBV6-5,TRBJ1-2,CASSMTGIYGYTF,TGTGCCAGCAGTATGACAGGGATTTATGGCTACACCTTC
-,-,TRBV5-6,TRBJ1-2,CASSLAPGRTDYGYTF,TGTGCCAGCAGCCTGGCACCCGGTCGGACAGACTATGGCTACACCTTC
-,TRBD1,TRBV6-2/TRBV6-3,TRBJ1-1,CASSFRRQGDTEAFF,TGTGCCAGCAGTTTTCGGAGACAGGGTGACACTGAAGCTTTCTTT
-,-,TRBV3-1/TRBV3-2,TRBJ2-6,CASSQAGAGANVLTF,TGTGCCAGCAGCCAAGCAGGGGCCGGGGCCAACGTCCTGACTTTC
-,TRBD1,TRBV5-1,TRBJ1-4,CASSPGQGSGEKLFF,TGCGCCAGCAGCCCGGGACAGGGTTCGGGGGAAAAACTGTTTTTT
-,-,TRBV19,TRBJ1-2,CASSSRQPQNYGYTF,TGTGCCAGTAGTAGCCGACAACCGCAGAACTATGGCTACACCTTC
-,-,TRBV3-1/TRBV3-2,TRBJ2-7,CASSQRNRVYEQYF,TGTGCCAGCAGCCAGCGGAACAGGGTATACGAGCAGTACTTC
-,-,TRBV11-2,TRBJ2-7,CASSLDRGREQYF,TGTGCCAGCAGCTTAGACAGGGGACGTGAGCAGTACTTC
once,-,TRBV5-1,TRBJ1-5,CASSLPGGNQPQHF,TGCGCCAGCAGCTTGCCAGGGGGCAATCAGCCCCAGCATTTT
-,TRBD2,TRBV7-3,TRBJ2-3,CASSPMPLTSGGDTQYF,TGTGCCAGCAGCCCGATGCCCCTGACTAGCGGGGGGGATACGCAGTATTTT
once,TRBD2,TRBV11-2,TRBJ2-7,CASSFGRVEQYF,TGTGCCAGCAGCTTCGGGAGGGTCGAGCAGTACTTC
-,-,TRBV9,TRBJ2-3,CASSQGASSSTDTQYF,TGTGCCAGCAGCCAAGGGGCCAGTTCTAGCACAGATACGCAGTATTTT
-,TRBD1,TRBV3-1/TRBV3-2,TRBJ1-6,CASSQRQGEYSPLHF,TGTGCCAGCAGCCAAAGACAGGGAGAGTATTCACCCCTCCACTTT
few,-,TRBV12-3/TRBV12-4,TRBJ1-1,CASSFGRAGEAFF,TGTGCCAGCAGTTTCGGCAGGGCCGGTGAAGCTTTCTTT
-,-,TRBV5-6,TRBJ2-1,CASSPGSSSYNEQFF,TGTGCCAGCAGCCCGGGGTCGAGCTCCTACAATGAGCAGTTCTTC
-,TRBD1,TRBV28,TRBJ1-3,CASRQRDRGPLSSGNTIYF,TGTGCCAGCAGACAGCGGGACAGGGGGCCCTTGAGCTCTGGAAACACCATATATTTT
-,-,TRBV9,TRBJ1-2,CASSSRGGAHGIYGYTF,TGTGCCAGCAGCTCCCGGGGGGGAGCTCATGGTATCTATGGCTACACCTTC
-,-,TRBV10-2,TRBJ2-7,CASSEPGRGSEQYF,TGCGCCAGCAGTGAGCCGGGAAGAGGAAGCGAGCAGTACTTC
-,-,TRBV3-1/TRBV3-2,TRBJ2-5,CASSPNQGFETQYF,TGTGCCAGCAGCCCGAACCAGGGTTTTGAGACCCAGTACTTC
-,-,TRBV6-2/TRBV6-3,TRBJ2-3,CASSTYGSTDTQYF,TGTGCCAGCAGTACTTACGGTAGCACAGATACGCAGTATTTT
-,-,TRBV30,TRBJ1-3,CAWSVPPPVSSGNTIYF,TGTGCCTGGAGTGTACCCCCCCCCGTTAGCTCTGGAAACACCATATATTTT
-,TRBD1,TRBV30,TRBJ1-6,CAWSTTGGASPLHF,TGTGCCTGGAGTACAACAGGGGGCGCGTCTCCCCTCCACTTT
-,-,TRBV10-1,TRBJ1-1,CASSVGANTEAFF,TGCGCCAGCAGTGTAGGGGCCAACACTGAAGCTTTCTTT
-,TRBD1,TRBV29-1,TRBJ1-5,CSVGTGGQPQHF,TGCAGCGTTGGGACAGGGGGGCAGCCCCAGCATTTT
-,TRBD2,TRBV7-9,TRBJ2-5,CASSKVASGGEETQYF,TGTGCCAGCAGCAAGGTGGCTAGCGGGGGAGAAGAGACCCAGTACTTC
once,-,TRBV5-4,TRBJ2-5,CASSLSGASGKETQYF,TGTGCCAGCAGCTTGTCGGGGGCTAGCGGCAAAGAGACCCAGTACTTC
-,-,TRBV9,TRBJ2-3,CASSVAKGGGDTQYF,TGTGCCAGCAGCGTAGCTAAAGGGGGGGGAGATACGCAGTATTTT